This TCR beta chain comes out of a study of Ad26.COV2.S vaccination and SARS-CoV-2 variants. Study conclusions and caveats: Substantial response breadth was reportedly seen for spike-specific CD8+ and CD4+ T cells after vaccination.

Sequencing used immunoSEQ multiplex PCR; TCRdb keeps in-frame clones, though not all of them. The table lists about 400,000 clones, over 75% of them singletons. This clone was seen many times. The target antigen is unknown. V shed 5 bases, J shed 6 bases, and the junction held 8 bases outside the gene matches. This CDR3 is 15 amino acids long. Germline CDR1 SGHVS, CDR2 FQNEAQ. Treatment in this sample: some 19 received Ad26.COV2.S at low or high dose, single or two shots; 5 received placebo; per-sample allocation not given. Sample collection was performed on day 63 after the first vaccine or placebo injection.

The genes are TRBV7-8 and TRBJ2-2, with 8 bases that match TRBD2. The sequence was collected from a person between 18 and 65 years old who received the Ad26.COV2.S COVID-19 vaccine or a placebo. This specimen consisted of peripheral blood, obtained in a trial of Ad26.COV2.S vaccine versus placebo. The CDR3 reads CASSLRTSQSGELFF. The DNA of the CDR3 is TGTGCCAGCAGCCTTAGGACTAGCCAGTCCGGGGAGCTGTTTTTT.